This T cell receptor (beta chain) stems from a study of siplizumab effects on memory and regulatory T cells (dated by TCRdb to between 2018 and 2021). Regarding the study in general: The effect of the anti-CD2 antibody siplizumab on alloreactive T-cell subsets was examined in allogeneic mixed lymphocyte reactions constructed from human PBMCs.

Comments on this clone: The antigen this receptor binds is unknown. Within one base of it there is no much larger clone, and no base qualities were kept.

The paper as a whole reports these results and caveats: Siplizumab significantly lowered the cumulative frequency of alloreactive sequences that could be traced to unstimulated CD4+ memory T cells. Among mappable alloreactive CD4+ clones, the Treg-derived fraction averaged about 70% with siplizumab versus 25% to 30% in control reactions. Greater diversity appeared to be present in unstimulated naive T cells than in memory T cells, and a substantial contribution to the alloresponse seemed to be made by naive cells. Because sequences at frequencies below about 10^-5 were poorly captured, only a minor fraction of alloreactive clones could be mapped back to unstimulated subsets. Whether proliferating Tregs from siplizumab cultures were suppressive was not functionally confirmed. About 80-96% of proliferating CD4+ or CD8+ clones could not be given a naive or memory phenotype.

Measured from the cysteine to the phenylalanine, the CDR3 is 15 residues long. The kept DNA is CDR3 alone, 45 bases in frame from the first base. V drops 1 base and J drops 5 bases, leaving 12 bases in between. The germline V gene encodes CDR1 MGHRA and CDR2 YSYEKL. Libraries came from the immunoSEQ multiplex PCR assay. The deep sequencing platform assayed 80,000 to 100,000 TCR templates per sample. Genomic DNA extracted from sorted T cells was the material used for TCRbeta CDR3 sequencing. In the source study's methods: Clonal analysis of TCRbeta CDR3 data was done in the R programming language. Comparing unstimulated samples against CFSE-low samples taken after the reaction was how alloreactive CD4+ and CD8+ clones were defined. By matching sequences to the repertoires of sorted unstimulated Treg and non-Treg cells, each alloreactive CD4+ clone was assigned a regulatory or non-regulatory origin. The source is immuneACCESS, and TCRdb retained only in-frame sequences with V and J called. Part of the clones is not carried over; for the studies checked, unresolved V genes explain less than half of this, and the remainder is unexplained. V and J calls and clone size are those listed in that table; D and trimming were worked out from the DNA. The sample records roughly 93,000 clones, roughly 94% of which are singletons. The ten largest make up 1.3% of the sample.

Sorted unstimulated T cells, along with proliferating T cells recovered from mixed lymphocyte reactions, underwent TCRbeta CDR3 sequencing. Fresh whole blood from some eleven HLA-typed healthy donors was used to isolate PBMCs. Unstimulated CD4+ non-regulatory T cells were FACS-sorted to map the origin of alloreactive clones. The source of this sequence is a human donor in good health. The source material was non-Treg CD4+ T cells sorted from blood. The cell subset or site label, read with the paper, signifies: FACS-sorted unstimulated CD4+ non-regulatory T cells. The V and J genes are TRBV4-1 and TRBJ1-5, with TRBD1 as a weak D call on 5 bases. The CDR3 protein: CASSQGGGTYQPQHF. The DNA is TGCGCCAGCAGCCAAGGTGGGGGGACGTATCAGCCCCAGCATTTT.